The rows below give T cell receptor beta chains drawn from one sample of a study of control samples from healthy donors and cancer patients. Generated by immunoSEQ multiplex PCR, the TCRdb table keeps only in-frame clones and is missing some. The sample yields 130,000 or so clones, 90% to 95% seen once. The sequencing sample was made of PBMCs. The receptors derive from a man between 60 and 75 years old with colorectal cancer. Both conserved end residues are part of each CDR3. Each record gives: D gene, V gene, J gene, clone size, CDR3 protein, CDR3 DNA. A D gene is named only where the DNA matches it firmly. Only part of the rows carry a size: once, few, many, or a class if the clone is expanded.

d_call: NA
v_call: TRBV18
j_call: TRBJ2-1
clone_size: NA
cdr3_aa: CASSPSSYNEQFF
cdr3_nt: TGTGCCAGCTCTCCTAGCTCCTACAATGAGCAGTTCTTC

d_call: TRBD2
v_call: TRBV10-3
j_call: TRBJ2-7
clone_size: NA
cdr3_aa: CATLAGDTYEQYF
cdr3_nt: TGTGCCACCCTAGCGGGCGACACCTACGAGCAGTACTTC

d_call: TRBD2
v_call: TRBV5-4
j_call: TRBJ2-1
clone_size: NA
cdr3_aa: CASRGTSGRSYNEQFF
cdr3_nt: TGTGCCAGCAGAGGTACTAGCGGACGCTCCTACAATGAGCAGTTCTTC

d_call: TRBD2
v_call: TRBV7-9
j_call: TRBJ2-5
clone_size: NA
cdr3_aa: CASSLSGEGETQYF
cdr3_nt: TGTGCCAGCAGCTTAAGTGGGGAGGGGGAGACCCAGTACTTC

d_call: NA
v_call: TRBV15
j_call: TRBJ2-1
clone_size: NA
cdr3_aa: CATSLMSENEQFF
cdr3_nt: TGTGCCACCAGCCTTATGTCGGAGAATGAGCAGTTCTTC

d_call: NA
v_call: TRBV6-1
j_call: TRBJ2-3
clone_size: NA
cdr3_aa: CASSEARIPWDTQYF
cdr3_nt: TGTGCCAGCAGTGAAGCGAGAATACCGTGGGATACGCAGTATTTT

d_call: NA
v_call: TRBV30
j_call: TRBJ2-7
clone_size: NA
cdr3_aa: CAWSEWGGPSYEQYF
cdr3_nt: TGTGCCTGGAGTGAATGGGGGGGGCCGTCCTACGAGCAGTACTTC

d_call: TRBD1
v_call: TRBV29-1
j_call: TRBJ2-5
clone_size: NA
cdr3_aa: CSVTGQGGETQYF
cdr3_nt: TGCAGCGTAACTGGACAGGGGGGGGAGACCCAGTACTTC

d_call: TRBD2
v_call: TRBV9
j_call: TRBJ2-2
clone_size: once
cdr3_aa: CASSLSGGYTGELFF
cdr3_nt: TGTGCCAGCAGCCTTAGCGGGGGATACACCGGGGAGCTGTTTTTT

d_call: NA
v_call: TRBV10-1
j_call: TRBJ2-7
clone_size: NA
cdr3_aa: CASSDYGTPDEQYF
cdr3_nt: TGCGCCAGCAGTGATTACGGGACCCCTGACGAGCAGTACTTC

d_call: NA
v_call: TRBV27
j_call: TRBJ1-1
clone_size: NA
cdr3_aa: CASSLSKVNTEAFF
cdr3_nt: TGTGCCAGCAGTTTATCGAAGGTGAACACTGAAGCTTTCTTT

d_call: NA
v_call: TRBV5-1
j_call: TRBJ1-1
clone_size: once
cdr3_aa: CASSREPPVNTEAFF
cdr3_nt: TGCGCCAGCAGCAGGGAACCGCCAGTGAACACTGAAGCTTTCTTT

d_call: TRBD1
v_call: TRBV19
j_call: TRBJ1-5
clone_size: NA
cdr3_aa: CASRWGGTGGQPQHF
cdr3_nt: TGTGCCAGTAGATGGGGAGGGACAGGTGGTCAGCCCCAGCATTTT

d_call: NA
v_call: TRBV21-1
j_call: TRBJ2-3
clone_size: once
cdr3_aa: CASSTRRFSTDTQYF
cdr3_nt: TGTGCCAGCAGCACCCGACGGTTTAGCACAGATACGCAGTATTTT

d_call: NA
v_call: TRBV7-6
j_call: TRBJ2-7
clone_size: once
cdr3_aa: CASSSPTGKTAYEQYF
cdr3_nt: TGTGCCAGCAGCAGCCCAACAGGGAAAACGGCCTACGAGCAGTACTTC

d_call: TRBD1
v_call: TRBV19
j_call: TRBJ2-3
clone_size: NA
cdr3_aa: CASSRDRVAATQYF
cdr3_nt: TGTGCCAGTAGTAGGGACAGGGTGGCGGCTACGCAGTATTTT

d_call: NA
v_call: TRBV7-7
j_call: TRBJ2-3
clone_size: NA
cdr3_aa: CASSLGVSSTDTQYF
cdr3_nt: TGTGCCAGCAGCTTAGGGGTTTCTAGCACAGATACGCAGTATTTT

d_call: NA
v_call: TRBV27
j_call: TRBJ1-2
clone_size: NA
cdr3_aa: CASRPGAGGYTF
cdr3_nt: TGTGCCAGCCGCCCGGGGGCGGGCGGCTACACCTTC

d_call: NA
v_call: TRBV6-1
j_call: TRBJ1-6
clone_size: NA
cdr3_aa: CASSEEGPLGSYNSPLHF
cdr3_nt: TGTGCCAGCAGTGAAGAGGGGCCTCTGGGCTCCTATAATTCACCCCTCCACTTT

d_call: NA
v_call: TRBV7-2
j_call: TRBJ2-1
clone_size: NA
cdr3_aa: CASSAGLGNEQFF
cdr3_nt: TGTGCCAGCTCGGCGGGGCTCGGGAATGAGCAGTTCTTC

d_call: NA
v_call: TRBV19
j_call: TRBJ1-1
clone_size: NA
cdr3_aa: CASSTEDSNTEAFF
cdr3_nt: TGTGCCAGTAGTACTGAAGACAGCAACACTGAAGCTTTCTTT

d_call: NA
v_call: TRBV30
j_call: TRBJ2-3
clone_size: NA
cdr3_aa: CAWTFGGADTQYF
cdr3_nt: TGTGCCTGGACCTTTGGGGGGGCGGATACGCAGTATTTT

d_call: TRBD1
v_call: TRBV24-1
j_call: TRBJ2-1
clone_size: NA
cdr3_aa: CATSDPGQGNSNEQFF
cdr3_nt: TGTGCCACCAGTGATCCGGGACAGGGAAACTCCAATGAGCAGTTCTTC

d_call: NA
v_call: TRBV6-5
j_call: TRBJ2-2
clone_size: NA
cdr3_aa: CASRHTGELFF
cdr3_nt: TGTGCCAGCAGACACACCGGGGAGCTGTTTTTT

d_call: NA
v_call: TRBV5-4
j_call: TRBJ2-5
clone_size: NA
cdr3_aa: CASSLDLSQTQYF
cdr3_nt: TGTGCCAGCAGCTTGGACCTGTCCCAGACCCAGTACTTC

d_call: TRBD1
v_call: TRBV5-4
j_call: TRBJ1-1
clone_size: NA
cdr3_aa: CASSSDRVGTEAFF
cdr3_nt: TGTGCCAGCAGCTCCGACAGGGTAGGAACTGAAGCTTTCTTT

d_call: NA
v_call: TRBV19
j_call: TRBJ1-1
clone_size: NA
cdr3_aa: CASSILGALNTEAFF
cdr3_nt: TGTGCCAGTAGTATTCTGGGGGCCCTGAACACTGAAGCTTTCTTT

d_call: NA
v_call: TRBV2
j_call: TRBJ1-5
clone_size: few
cdr3_aa: CASSDNAYQPQHF
cdr3_nt: TGTGCCAGCAGCGACAACGCTTATCAGCCCCAGCATTTT

d_call: TRBD1
v_call: TRBV11-2
j_call: TRBJ1-4
clone_size: NA
cdr3_aa: CASSPGGANEKLFF
cdr3_nt: TGTGCCAGCAGCCCAGGGGGAGCTAATGAAAAACTGTTTTTT

d_call: TRBD1
v_call: TRBV7-2
j_call: TRBJ1-2
clone_size: NA
cdr3_aa: CASSSPGQGGYTF
cdr3_nt: TGTGCCAGCAGCTCCCCGGGACAGGGAGGCTACACCTTC

d_call: NA
v_call: TRBV12-3/TRBV12-4
j_call: TRBJ2-4
clone_size: NA
cdr3_aa: CASSLSWGNIQYF
cdr3_nt: TGTGCCAGCAGCCTATCTTGGGGGAACATTCAGTACTTC

d_call: NA
v_call: TRBV2
j_call: TRBJ2-4
clone_size: NA
cdr3_aa: CASSDKVSKNIQYF
cdr3_nt: TGTGCCAGCAGTGATAAGGTGTCCAAAAACATTCAGTACTTC

d_call: NA
v_call: TRBV7-9
j_call: TRBJ1-2
clone_size: NA
cdr3_aa: CASSFQGLGYGYTF
cdr3_nt: TGTGCCAGCAGCTTTCAGGGGCTGGGGTATGGCTACACCTTC

d_call: NA
v_call: TRBV6-5
j_call: TRBJ2-5
clone_size: NA
cdr3_aa: CASSSLGTKETQYF
cdr3_nt: TGTGCCAGCAGTTCTCTTGGCACCAAAGAGACCCAGTACTTC

d_call: NA
v_call: TRBV6-5
j_call: TRBJ1-1
clone_size: NA
cdr3_aa: CATADPNTEAFF
cdr3_nt: TGTGCCACCGCGGACCCGAACACTGAAGCTTTCTTT

d_call: NA
v_call: TRBV5-4
j_call: TRBJ1-1
clone_size: NA
cdr3_aa: CASSLNEAFF
cdr3_nt: TGTGCCAGCAGCTTGAATGAAGCTTTCTTT

d_call: NA
v_call: TRBV21-1
j_call: TRBJ1-2
clone_size: NA
cdr3_aa: CASSKRVQTNLYGYTF
cdr3_nt: TGTGCCAGCAGCAAACGCGTCCAGACTAACCTCTATGGCTACACCTTC

d_call: NA
v_call: TRBV9
j_call: TRBJ2-3
clone_size: NA
cdr3_aa: CASGTDTQYF
cdr3_nt: TGTGCCAGCGGAACAGATACGCAGTATTTT

d_call: NA
v_call: TRBV7-2
j_call: TRBJ2-7
clone_size: once
cdr3_aa: CASSVRGTYEQYF
cdr3_nt: TGTGCCAGCAGCGTCCGGGGTACCTACGAGCAGTACTTC

d_call: NA
v_call: TRBV4-3
j_call: TRBJ2-2
clone_size: NA
cdr3_aa: CASSQETWGTGELFF
cdr3_nt: TGCGCCAGCAGCCAAGAAACGTGGGGTACCGGGGAGCTGTTTTTT

d_call: NA
v_call: TRBV5-1
j_call: TRBJ2-5
clone_size: NA
cdr3_aa: CASSSPGVQETQYF
cdr3_nt: TGCGCCAGCAGCTCCCCGGGGGTTCAAGAGACCCAGTACTTC

d_call: NA
v_call: TRBV6-5
j_call: TRBJ1-1
clone_size: NA
cdr3_aa: CASKWGEGGTEAFF
cdr3_nt: TGTGCCAGTAAGTGGGGGGAAGGGGGGACTGAAGCTTTCTTT

d_call: NA
v_call: TRBV5-1
j_call: TRBJ1-2
clone_size: once
cdr3_aa: CASSPRPPNNYGYTF
cdr3_nt: TGCGCCAGCAGCCCCCGGCCCCCGAATAACTATGGCTACACCTTC

d_call: NA
v_call: TRBV19
j_call: TRBJ1-5
clone_size: NA
cdr3_aa: CASSAGWAKPQHF
cdr3_nt: TGTGCCAGTAGTGCCGGGTGGGCAAAGCCCCAGCATTTT

d_call: NA
v_call: TRBV11-2
j_call: TRBJ1-1
clone_size: NA
cdr3_aa: CASSLITEAFF
cdr3_nt: TGTGCCAGCAGCTTAATCACTGAAGCTTTCTTT

d_call: TRBD2
v_call: TRBV3-1/TRBV3-2
j_call: TRBJ2-7
clone_size: NA
cdr3_aa: CASSQGTSAAEQYF
cdr3_nt: TGTGCCAGCAGCCAGGGGACTAGCGCTGCGGAGCAGTACTTC

d_call: TRBD1
v_call: TRBV19
j_call: TRBJ2-7
clone_size: NA
cdr3_aa: CASARQGAYEQYF
cdr3_nt: TGTGCCAGCGCCCGACAGGGGGCCTACGAGCAGTACTTC

d_call: NA
v_call: TRBV9
j_call: TRBJ2-5
clone_size: NA
cdr3_aa: CASSVAERTATTQYF
cdr3_nt: TGTGCCAGCAGCGTAGCGGAGAGGACAGCCACGACCCAGTACTTC

d_call: NA
v_call: TRBV25-1
j_call: TRBJ1-2
clone_size: NA
cdr3_aa: CASSEWEPRDGYTF
cdr3_nt: TGTGCCAGCAGTGAATGGGAACCGAGGGATGGCTACACCTTC

d_call: NA
v_call: TRBV24-1
j_call: TRBJ2-3
clone_size: NA
cdr3_aa: CATSDLNTQYF
cdr3_nt: TGTGCCACCAGTGATTTGAATACGCAGTATTTT

d_call: NA
v_call: TRBV5-8
j_call: TRBJ2-5
clone_size: NA
cdr3_aa: CASSLEQGAMGETQYF
cdr3_nt: TGTGCCAGCAGCTTAGAACAGGGCGCCATGGGAGAGACCCAGTACTTC

d_call: NA
v_call: TRBV5-5
j_call: TRBJ2-3
clone_size: NA
cdr3_aa: CASSLGASSTDTQYF
cdr3_nt: TGTGCCAGCAGCTTGGGGGCCTCTAGCACAGATACGCAGTATTTT

d_call: NA
v_call: TRBV5-4
j_call: TRBJ2-2
clone_size: NA
cdr3_aa: CANGGQGTGELFF
cdr3_nt: TGTGCCAACGGGGGCCAGGGGACCGGGGAGCTGTTTTTT

d_call: NA
v_call: TRBV2
j_call: TRBJ1-1
clone_size: NA
cdr3_aa: CASSVQGGTEAFF
cdr3_nt: TGTGCCAGCAGTGTGCAGGGAGGCACTGAAGCTTTCTTT

d_call: TRBD1
v_call: TRBV6-6
j_call: TRBJ1-5
clone_size: NA
cdr3_aa: CASSYGTGEINQPQHF
cdr3_nt: TGTGCCAGCAGTTACGGGACAGGGGAAATCAATCAGCCCCAGCATTTT

d_call: NA
v_call: TRBV28
j_call: TRBJ1-1
clone_size: NA
cdr3_aa: CASSLGTGNTEAFF
cdr3_nt: TGTGCCAGCAGTTTAGGGACGGGGAACACTGAAGCTTTCTTT

d_call: NA
v_call: TRBV6-6
j_call: TRBJ1-1
clone_size: NA
cdr3_aa: CASSYSGVGGYEAFF
cdr3_nt: TGTGCCAGCAGTTACTCTGGAGTTGGGGGCTATGAAGCTTTCTTT

d_call: TRBD1
v_call: TRBV2
j_call: TRBJ1-6
clone_size: NA
cdr3_aa: CASSETGTGVVNSPLHF
cdr3_nt: TGTGCCAGCAGTGAGACCGGGACAGGGGTGGTCAATTCACCCCTCCACTTT

d_call: NA
v_call: TRBV20-1
j_call: TRBJ2-3
clone_size: NA
cdr3_aa: CSARDTDTQYF
cdr3_nt: TGCAGTGCTAGAGATACAGATACGCAGTATTTT

d_call: TRBD2
v_call: TRBV6-2/TRBV6-3
j_call: TRBJ2-3
clone_size: NA
cdr3_aa: CASSRTSGGPSTNTQYF
cdr3_nt: TGTGCCAGCAGTCGGACTAGCGGGGGGCCGAGTACAAATACGCAGTATTTT